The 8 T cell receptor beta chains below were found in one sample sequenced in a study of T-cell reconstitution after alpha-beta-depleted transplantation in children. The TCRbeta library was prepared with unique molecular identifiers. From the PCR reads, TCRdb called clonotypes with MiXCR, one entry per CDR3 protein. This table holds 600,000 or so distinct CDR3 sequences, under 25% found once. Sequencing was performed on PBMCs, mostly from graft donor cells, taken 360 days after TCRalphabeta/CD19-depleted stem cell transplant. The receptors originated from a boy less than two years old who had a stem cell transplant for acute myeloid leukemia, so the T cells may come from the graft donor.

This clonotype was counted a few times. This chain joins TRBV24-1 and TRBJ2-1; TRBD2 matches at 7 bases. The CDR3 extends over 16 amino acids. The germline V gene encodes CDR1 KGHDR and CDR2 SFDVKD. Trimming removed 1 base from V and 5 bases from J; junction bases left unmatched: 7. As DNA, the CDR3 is TGTGCCACCAGTGATTTCCCCCTAGCGGCTCACAATGAGCAGTTCTTC. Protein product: CATSDFPLAAHNEQFF.

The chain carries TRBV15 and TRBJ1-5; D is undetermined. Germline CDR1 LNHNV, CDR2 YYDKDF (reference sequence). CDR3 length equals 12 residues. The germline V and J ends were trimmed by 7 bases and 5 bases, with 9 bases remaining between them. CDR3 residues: CATKGLHQPQHF. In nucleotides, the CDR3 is TGTGCCACCAAGGGATTGCATCAGCCCCAGCATTTT. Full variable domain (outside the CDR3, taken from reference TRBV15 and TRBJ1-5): DAMVIQNPRYQVTQFGKPVTLSCSQTLNHNVMYWYQQKSSQAPKLLFHYYDKDFNNEADTPDNFQSRRPNTSFCFLDIRSPGLGDTAMYLCATKGLHQPQHFGDGTRLSIL.

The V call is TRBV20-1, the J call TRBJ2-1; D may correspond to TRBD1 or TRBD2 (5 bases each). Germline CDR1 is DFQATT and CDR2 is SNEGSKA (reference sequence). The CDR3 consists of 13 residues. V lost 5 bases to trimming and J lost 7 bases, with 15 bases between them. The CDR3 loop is CSALLLWGNEQFF. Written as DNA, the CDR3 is TGCAGTGCTCTCCTCCTATGGGGGAATGAGCAGTTCTTC.

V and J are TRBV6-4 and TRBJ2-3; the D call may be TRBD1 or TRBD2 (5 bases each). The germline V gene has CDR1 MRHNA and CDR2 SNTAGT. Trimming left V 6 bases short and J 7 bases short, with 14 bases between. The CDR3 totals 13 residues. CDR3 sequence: CASSDGTPYTQYF. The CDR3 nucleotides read TGTGCCAGCAGCGACGGGACCCCGTATACGCAGTATTTT.

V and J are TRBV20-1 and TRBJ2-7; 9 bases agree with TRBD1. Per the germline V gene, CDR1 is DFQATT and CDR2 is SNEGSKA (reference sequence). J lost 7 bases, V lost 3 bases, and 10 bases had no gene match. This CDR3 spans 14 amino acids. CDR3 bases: TGCAGTGCTAGCCCCCTAGGGGACAGGGTTGAGCAGTACGTC. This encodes CSASPLGDRVEQYV.

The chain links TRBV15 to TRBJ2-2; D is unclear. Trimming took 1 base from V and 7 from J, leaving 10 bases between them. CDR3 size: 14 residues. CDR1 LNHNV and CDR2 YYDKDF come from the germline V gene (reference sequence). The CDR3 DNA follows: TGTGCCACCAGCAGAGTTCCGAACGGCGGGGAGCTGTTTTTT. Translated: CATSRVPNGGELFF.

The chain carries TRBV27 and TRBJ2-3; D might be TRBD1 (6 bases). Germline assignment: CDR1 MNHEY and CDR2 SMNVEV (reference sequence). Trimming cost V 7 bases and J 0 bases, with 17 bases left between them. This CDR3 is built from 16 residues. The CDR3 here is CASTRFGQLSTDTQYF. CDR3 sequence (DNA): TGTGCCAGCACCCGTTTCGGACAGCTTAGCACAGATACGCAGTATTTT.

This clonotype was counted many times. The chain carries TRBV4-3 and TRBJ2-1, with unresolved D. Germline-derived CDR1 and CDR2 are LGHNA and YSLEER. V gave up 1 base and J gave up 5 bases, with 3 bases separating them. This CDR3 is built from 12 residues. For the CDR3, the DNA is TGCGCCAGCAGCCAAGGGGACAATGAGCAGTTCTTC. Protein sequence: CASSQGDNEQFF.